The 22 T cell receptor beta chains given below trace back to one sample, sequenced in a study of patients and donors after allogeneic stem cell transplantation. A single record per CDR3 protein comes from TCRdb applying MiXCR to the RT-PCR reads. The sample records about 960,000 distinct CDR3 sequences, roughly 18% being singletons. Sequenced input: blood, either unsorted or a sorted T cell fraction (not recorded which). Every receptor here comes from a human donor who was either an allogeneic HSCT recipient or a stem cell or donor lymphocyte infusion donor (not recorded which). It is not recorded whose cells these are; they may come from a transplant donor.

CDR3 DNA: TGCGCCAGCAGCCGACGGACAGGGTTGACCGGCTACACCTTC. Its translation: CASSRRTGLTGYTF. The chain links TRBV4-3 to TRBJ1-2; TRBD1 aligns across 8 bases. With V trimmed by 4 bases and J by 8 bases, 9 bases remained unmatched. The CDR3 consists of 14 residues. Germline V gene data show CDR1 as LGHNA and CDR2 as YSLEER.

The chain carries TRBV18 and TRBJ2-3; the D gene could be TRBD1 or TRBD2 (5 bases each). The CDR3 has 13 residues. The V and J ends lost 4 bases and 3 bases respectively, with 8 bases between them. Germline V CDR1 and CDR2: KGHSH, LQKENI. The CDR3 DNA is TGTGCCAGCTCACGGGACGAAACAGATACGCAGTATTTT. Its translation is CASSRDETDTQYF.

This clonotype was observed a few times. The V call is TRBV4-1, the J call TRBJ2-2; 11 bases line up with TRBD2. This CDR3 region has 15 residues. CDR1 and CDR2 (germline): MGHRA, YSYEKL. The ends lost 2 bases at V and 10 bases at J; junction bases unmatched: 6. The CDR3 sequence: CASSQPTSGGKELFF. The CDR3 DNA reads as TGCGCCAGCAGCCAACCCACTAGCGGGGGAAAGGAGCTGTTTTTT.

The chain is built from TRBV9 and TRBJ2-7; 9 nucleotides line up with TRBD1. With 9 bases clipped from V and 3 bases from J, the junction kept 16 bases outside the gene matches. The CDR3 is made up of 16 amino acids. CDR1 and CDR2 from the germline V gene are SGDLS and YYNGEE. This CDR3 reads CATRPRGQGTLYEQYF. In DNA, the CDR3 is TGTGCCACCCGACCGAGGGGACAGGGAACCCTCTACGAGCAGTACTTC.

This clonotype has more than one count but fewer than ten. The gene calls are TRBV27 and TRBJ1-6; TRBD1 matches at 7 bases. CDR3 length: 16 residues. V was clipped by 6 bases and J by 7 bases; unmatched bases: 12. Germline CDR1 reads MNHEY; CDR2 reads SMNVEV (reference sequence). The DNA for the CDR3 is TGTGCCAGCAGCCCTGGACAGGCAGCAGGAAATTCACCCCTCCACTTT. Translation: CASSPGQAAGNSPLHF.

The sample holds a few counts of this clonotype. This chain uses TRBV6-5 with TRBJ1-6; D remains ambiguous. CDR3 length: 14 residues. Germline values: CDR1 MNHEY, CDR2 SVGAGI. Trimming shortened V by 2 bases and J by 7 bases, and 9 bases separated the two germline ends. The CDR3 region is CASSYAEHNSPLHF. For the CDR3, the DNA is TGTGCCAGCAGTTACGCGGAACACAATTCACCCCTCCACTTT.

The J gene is TRBJ2-6, the V gene TRBV19; possibly TRBD1 for D (5 bases). CDR1 LNHDA and CDR2 SQIVND come from the germline V gene (reference sequence). Trimming cost V 4 bases and J 1 base, with 17 bases left between them. This CDR3 has 18 residues. The CDR3 sequence is CASSTSDSPRSGANVLTF. As DNA, the CDR3 is TGTGCCAGTAGTACCTCAGACAGTCCCCGATCTGGGGCCAACGTCCTGACTTTC.

V gene TRBV27 combines with J gene TRBJ1-5; 8 bases are a match to TRBD1. The V gene end was trimmed by 6 bases and the J gene end by 4 bases; junction bases not matched to a gene: 17. The germline CDR1 and CDR2 sequences are MNHEY and SMNVEV (reference sequence). There are 18 residues in the CDR3. In nucleotides, the CDR3 is TGTGCCAGCAGAGGACAGGGTGCAACGGGGCAGGTAAATCAGCCCCAGCATTTT. It codes for CASRGQGATGQVNQPQHF.

A few counts support this clonotype. V and J are TRBV14 and TRBJ2-1, with D unclear. The V and J ends lost 0 bases and 3 bases respectively, with 9 bases between them. This CDR3 contains 15 residues. Germline CDR1 and CDR2: SGHDN and FVKESK. In nucleotides, the CDR3 is TGTGCCAGCAGCCAAGAAGGCTTGTTCTACAATGAGCAGTTCTTC. Its translation is CASSQEGLFYNEQFF.

This clonotype turned up a few times. This chain uses TRBV12-3 or TRBV12-4 with TRBJ1-5; D uncertain. V lost 5 bases and J lost 3, with 14 bases in between. CDR3 length: 15 residues. In DNA, the CDR3 is TGTGCCAGCAGTCCCCTTCAAGGCCTCAATCAGCCCCAGCATTTT. Translating gives CASSPLQGLNQPQHF.

The chain joins TRBV9 to TRBJ2-5, with TRBD2 as a possible D gene (5 bases). This CDR3 contains 16 residues. Trimming took off 3 bases at V and 5 bases at J, with 20 bases between the two ends. Per germline, CDR1 SGDLS and CDR2 YYNGEE. CDR3 region: CASSASLTNHWETQYF. The CDR3 bases are TGTGCCAGCAGCGCCTCCCTGACTAACCATTGGGAGACCCAGTACTTC.

The rearrangement joins TRBV12-3 or TRBV12-4 to TRBJ2-3; D gene ambiguous. The CDR3 length is 12 residues. The ends were cut back, 7 bases at V and 4 bases at J, with 9 bases in the middle. The CDR3 DNA reads TGTGCCAGCACCACAGCCCCAGATACGCAGTATTTT. It codes for CASTTAPDTQYF.

The CDR3 spells CASSYRSLRGEIGELFF. CDR3 coding DNA: TGTGCCAGCAGTTACAGGTCCCTCCGGGGGGAGATCGGGGAGCTGTTTTTT. This chain links TRBV6-5 with TRBJ2-2; 7 positions agree with TRBD2. The CDR3 runs to 17 residues. Germline CDR1 MNHEY, CDR2 SVGAGI. V shed 2 bases and J 7 bases; nucleotides not matched to a gene: 13.

This clonotype has just a few counts. Here the CDR3 reads CAISGTMTRSVYGYTF. CDR3 bases: TGTGCCATCAGTGGCACCATGACCCGGTCGGTCTATGGCTACACCTTC. The chain links TRBV10-3 to TRBJ1-2; D unresolved. This CDR3 comprises 16 residues. V was clipped by 4 bases and J by 4 bases, with 19 bases between them. Per the germline V gene, CDR1 is ENHRY and CDR2 is SYGVKD.

The rearrangement joins TRBV19 to TRBJ1-1; D ambiguous. The CDR3 loop spans 13 amino acids. The V end lost 3 bases, the J end lost 1 base, and 6 bases lay between the germline ends. Germline lookup yields CDR1 LNHDA and CDR2 SQIVND (reference sequence). The CDR3, as DNA: TGTGCCAGTAGTATGGACCCGAACACTGAAGCTTTCTTT. This gives the protein CASSMDPNTEAFF.

This clonotype was recorded many times. V usage is TRBV12-3 or TRBV12-4 and J usage is TRBJ1-6; weak D call: TRBD1 (5 bases). The CDR3 covers 15 residues. Trimming removed 2 bases from V and 7 bases from J, with 12 bases in between. The chain's CDR3 is CASSLSPGTNSPLHF. The CDR3 region has the DNA TGTGCCAGCAGTTTATCCCCAGGGACCAATTCACCCCTCCACTTT.

This chain joins TRBV4-1 and TRBJ1-1; D call uncertain. Between the trimmed V and J ends, which lost 0 bases and 4 bases, there was a span of 6 bases. Looked up from germline, CDR1 is MGHRA and CDR2 is YSYEKL. This CDR3 comprises 13 residues. The CDR3 sequence is CASSQDKGTEAFF. In DNA form, the CDR3 reads TGCGCCAGCAGCCAAGATAAAGGCACTGAAGCTTTCTTT.

This rearrangement joins TRBV6-5 to TRBJ1-5; a weak D match, TRBD1 (6 bases). V dropped 0 bases and J dropped 14 bases, with 17 bases sitting between them. The CDR3 runs 14 residues. CDR1 is MNHEY and CDR2 is SVGAGI in the germline V gene. The CDR3 coding sequence is TGTGCCAGCAGTTACTCGGCAGGGGAAGGGGGGGAGCATTTT. Encoded protein: CASSYSAGEGGEHF.

The chain links TRBV28 to TRBJ1-5; perhaps TRBD1 as D (6 bases). Trimming took off 6 bases at V and 1 base at J, with 16 bases between the two ends. The CDR3 runs 16 residues. CDR1 is MDHEN and CDR2 is SYDVKM in the germline V gene. The CDR3 protein is CASSPAGQKSNQPQHF. CDR3 nucleotides: TGTGCCAGCAGCCCCGCCGGACAGAAGAGCAATCAGCCCCAGCATTTT. Using reference TRBV28 and TRBJ1-5 for the parts outside the CDR3, the full variable domain is DVKVTQSSRYLVKRTGEKVFLECVQDMDHENMFWYRQDPGLGLRLIYFSYDVKMKEKGDIPEGYSVSREKKERFSLILESASTNQTSMYLCASSPAGQKSNQPQHFGDGTRLSIL.

V gene TRBV20-1 combines with J gene TRBJ2-1, with 7 bases aligning to TRBD2. This CDR3 contains 13 residues. Germline V lookup: CDR1 DFQATT, CDR2 SNEGSKA (reference sequence). V shed 6 bases and J 5 bases; nucleotides not matched to a gene: 7. The CDR3 DNA is TGCAGTGCAGTGGGAGGGGCCGACAATGAGCAGTTCTTC. Translated, it gives CSAVGGADNEQFF.

The chain employs TRBV12-3 or TRBV12-4 and TRBJ2-3; D unclear. With 6 bases removed from V and 10 bases from J, the gap between germline ends came to 11 bases. The CDR3 length is 11 residues. CDR3 DNA sequence: TGTGCCAGCAGCCTTCGACAAGCGCAGTATTTT. This codes for CASSLRQAQYF.

The chain uses TRBV12-3 or TRBV12-4 and TRBJ2-6; D possibly matches TRBD1 or TRBD2 (5 bases each). The CDR3 spans 15 residues. Trimming shortened V by 5 bases and J by 3 bases, and 11 bases separated the two germline ends. DNA of the CDR3: TGTGCCAGCAGTATTGGGGGAAATGGGGCCAACGTCCTGACTTTC. Encoded protein: CASSIGGNGANVLTF.